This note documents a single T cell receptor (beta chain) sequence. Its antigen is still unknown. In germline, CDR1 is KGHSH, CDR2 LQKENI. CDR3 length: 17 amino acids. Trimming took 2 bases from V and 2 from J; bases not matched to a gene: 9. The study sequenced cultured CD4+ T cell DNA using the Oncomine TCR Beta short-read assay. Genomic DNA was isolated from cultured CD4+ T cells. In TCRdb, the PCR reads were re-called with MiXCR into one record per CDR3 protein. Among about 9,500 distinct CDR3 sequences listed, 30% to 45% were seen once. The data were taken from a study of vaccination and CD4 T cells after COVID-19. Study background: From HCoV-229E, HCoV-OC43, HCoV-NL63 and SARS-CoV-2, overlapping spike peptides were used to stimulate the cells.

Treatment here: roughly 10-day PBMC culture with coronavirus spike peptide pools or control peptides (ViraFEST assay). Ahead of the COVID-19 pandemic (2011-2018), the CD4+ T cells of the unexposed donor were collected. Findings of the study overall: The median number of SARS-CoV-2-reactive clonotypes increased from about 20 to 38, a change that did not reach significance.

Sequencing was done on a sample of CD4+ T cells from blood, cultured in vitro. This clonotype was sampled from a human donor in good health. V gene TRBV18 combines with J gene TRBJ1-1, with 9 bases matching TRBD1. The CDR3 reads CASSPRSTTGGNTEAFF. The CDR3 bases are TGTGCCAGCTCACCAAGATCGACAACAGGGGGCAACACTGAAGCTTTCTTT.